This T cell receptor beta chain was obtained from a study of blood T cells in healthy people across ages. For the second PCR, which ran for 7 to 11 cycles, a sample-barcoded 5' primer and a J-beta primer mix were used. TCRdb fed the 5' RACE reads into MiXCR, producing one record per CDR3 protein. The sample consists of 1.5 million to 2 million distinct CDR3 sequences, around 48% of them appearing once. This clonotype was recorded a few times. What was sequenced was blood. The TCR sequence derives from a woman in her 40s in good health.

CDR3 bases: TGTGCCAGCAGCTTATGGCAGGGTGGGGACAATGAGCAGTTCTTC. Translating it yields CASSLWQGGDNEQFF. This chain joins TRBV7-3 and TRBJ2-1; weak D call: TRBD1 (5 bases). Germline-derived CDR1 and CDR2 are SGHTA and FQGTGA. The germline V and J ends were trimmed by 2 bases and 5 bases, with 13 bases remaining between them. This CDR3 region has 15 residues. The full variable domain, rest sourced from reference TRBV7-3 and TRBJ2-1, is GAGVSQTPSNKVTEKGKYVELRCDPISGHTALYWYRQSLGQGPEFLIYFQGTGAADDSGLPNDRFFAVRPEGSVSTLKIQRTERGDSAVYLCASSLWQGGDNEQFFGPGTRLTVL.